The rows below give T cell receptor beta chains drawn from one sample of a study of T-cell memory formation after mild COVID-19. Via MiXCR, TCRdb re-called the 5' RACE reads, giving one row per CDR3 protein. The table has about 440,000 distinct CDR3 sequences, roughly 20% seen once. The sample consisted of PBMCs or a T cell subset sorted from them (not recorded which). Source of these receptors: an adult woman who had mild COVID-19 (a few samples of this study predate the infection). Cell type and time point are not known. Each CDR3 is given with its conserved first and last residue.

TRBJ2-1 | TRBV7-7 | CASTPRAGFDEQFF
TRBJ2-7 | TRBV20-1 | CSARDNEQYF
TRBJ1-4 | TRBV28 | CASSRFAGINEKLFF
TRBJ1-1 | TRBV7-3 | CASSLVGGVNTEAFF
TRBJ2-3 | TRBV6-2/TRBV6-3 | CASRDPLDTQYF
TRBJ2-1 | TRBV11-2 | CASSSIMGLGNEQFF
TRBJ2-3 | TRBV5-1 | CASTDGGSTDTQYF
TRBJ2-7 | TRBV7-2 | CASSAYSYEQYF
TRBJ1-2 | TRBV7-8 | CASSLVPTFLRSFGYTF
TRBJ2-3 | TRBV7-3 | CDSSLIPSTDTQYF
TRBJ2-3 | TRBV5-1 | CASSTGQVSTDTQYF
TRBJ1-4 | TRBV7-9 | CASSLEEQGNEKLFF
TRBJ1-1 | TRBV6-1 | CAGQGYTEAFF
TRBJ2-3 | TRBV20-1 | CSAQDRDGTDTQYF
TRBJ1-1 | TRBV6-6 | CASSFDRGRVEAFF
TRBJ1-2 | TRBV20-1 | CSAPDEGNYGYTF
TRBJ2-3 | TRBV12-5 | CASGIGTGEDTQYF
TRBJ2-3 | TRBV7-9 | CASSWRLAASTDTQYF
TRBJ1-2 | TRBV27 | CASSPQSWTYGYTF
TRBJ1-2 | TRBV6-6 | CASSPKTTGYTF